This T cell receptor (beta chain) emerged from a study of cytomegalovirus exposure and HLA in healthy donors (dated by TCRdb to between 2016 and 2019). Notes on the research overall: An earlier analysis of about 560 of the donors reported about 260 Gb of sequence data and around 110 million unique TCR beta sequences obtained from roughly 170 million T cells. Typing coverage differed by locus: A, B, C, DRB1 and DQB1 were typed in roughly 620-630 donors, DQA1 in about 500, DPA1 in 600 to 610, and DPB1 in roughly 450. Donor age, sex, ethnicity and CMV serostatus were compiled together with the repertoire data. The aim of the study was to test whether cataloging public T cell receptors could identify signatures of past pathogen exposure. Every repertoire in the discovery cohort had been generated on one and the same sequencing platform. An earlier analysis of about 620 of the donors applied high-throughput TCR beta sequencing to assess whether each TCR beta V gene segment acted as functional or pseudogenic. Five DR-DQ haplotypes were handled as single units for association and clustering because linkage in the cohort was strong. A later analysis re-analyzed previously published TCR beta repertoires from 650 to 800 donors and added high-resolution HLA genotyping to study TCR occurrence patterns. Among roughly 400 genotyped donors of the cohort, an average of roughly 230,000 unique TCR beta nucleotide sequences was sequenced per donor, of which about 18% were non-productive. To predict cytomegalovirus infection status, the study combined high-throughput TCR immunosequencing, statistical association of individual TCRs with disease status, and machine learning. Roughly 300 gigabases of sequencing data and around 87 million unique TCR sequences were included in an early release covering several hundred HLA-typed donors. Genome-wide SNP genotypes for about 60% of the 666 donors were used in a later genetic analysis, which treated that subset as a discovery cohort. Along with the roughly 670-subject first cohort, a separate validation cohort of over a hundred different subjects was used. HLA typing covered class I and class II loci at four-digit resolution. The later analysis used no new phenotypic data to find candidate immune exposures, relying instead on TCR beta sequences and their occurrence across donors. The T cell repertoires of 670 or so subjects were profiled by immunosequencing and related to cytomegalovirus serostatus. Of the 300 to 400 genotyped donors, roughly 80% fell in the genetic ancestry cluster associated with self-reported Caucasian donors. Points the paper makes about the study in general: According to a later analysis, most CMV-associated TCR beta chains appeared to be HLA-restricted, and the HLA associations seemed to be driven largely by CMV exposure. Because counts were too low, seventeen rarely observed V segments, including chromosome 9 orphons, were excluded from the earlier analysis of some 590 of the donors. An association between a missense DCLRE1C variant and V-gene and J-gene trimming of TCR beta chains was found in a later genetic analysis and replicated in an independent cohort. When HLA alleles, especially DR and DQ, strongly co-occurred, attributing TCR associations to individual alleles was difficult. In vitro tests confirmed that a few of the cytomegalovirus-associated TCR beta chains recognize cytomegalovirus antigens. A later analysis associated some 17,000 TCR beta sequences with specific HLA alleles at a false discovery rate of 0.05. The presence/absence analyses assumed that sequencing depth was roughly uniform across donors, and that assumption may not be true. This cohort had only TCR beta chains sequenced, and the lack of alpha or paired-chain data limited which features could be detected. In a later analysis, HLA-associated TCR beta chains showed more clonal expansion and lower generation probabilities than non-associated chains that were equally common. The classifier was reported to diagnose cytomegalovirus status with high specificity and sensitivity in both the original cohort and the validation cohort. In a later analysis, the rate of TCR association differed among HLA loci, with DRB1 alleles having the most associated TCRs and HLA-C alleles having the fewest. The sequencing pipeline was judged likely to have produced a cluster of highly shared sequence variants as a technical artifact. The authors suggested that the approach could potentially be generalized to other disease states and immunological phenotypes. A total of 150 or so TCR beta chains were listed by the study as associated with cytomegalovirus. A further reported finding was that TCR beta sequences accurately predicted the HLA-A and HLA-B alleles for most subjects in the first cohort. In an earlier analysis of 450 to 750 of the donors, most TCR beta V segments appeared in productive rearrangements about 87% or about 30% of the time, broadly matching IMGT annotations. Correlated functional status among segregating V segments might be attributable to linkage disequilibrium, but an unknown experimental factor could not be ruled out. Because HLA typing was missing for some donors at each locus, association tests included only the typed subset. Immune exposure information for the cohort was limited to CMV serostatus. A later genetic analysis reported fewer N-insertions in productive TCRs among donors in an Asian-associated ancestry cluster than the roughly 720-donor mean. Several of the top co-occurrence clusters appeared to be linked to parvovirus B19, influenza, CMV and Epstein-Barr virus, according to a later analysis. Most TCR sequences were observed very rarely across donors, whereas some public TCRs were present in many individuals.

The cohort was made up of about 670 healthy bone marrow donors. All cohort members were sampled while nominally healthy, although unrecorded immune exposures were likely present. The donor tested CMV seronegative and was one of the 352 seronegative cohort members. Each donor provided a peripheral blood sample, and peripheral blood mononuclear cells were used for TCR beta sequencing. Genomic DNA extraction from the blood cell samples was performed with the Qiagen DNeasy Blood Extraction Kit. Concerning this clone: It lacks a known antigen. Base qualities are not at hand, and no much larger clone is one base apart.

Library preparation employed the immunoSEQ multiplex PCR assay. For the multiplex PCR, a mixture combining 60 forward primers for TCR Vbeta segments and 13 reverse primers for TCR Jbeta segments was used. Amplification of the CDR3 region of rearranged TCR beta genes was performed with a multiplex PCR assay on genomic DNA. On the Illumina HiSeq System, the amplified TCR beta libraries were sequenced as 87-base-pair reads. Turning to the authors' computational methods: A later analysis counted some 80 million unique TCR beta chains across the 666 repertoires, and about 10 million of these chains were shared by at least two donors. To remove PCR and sequencing errors, raw reads were error-corrected and collapsed into unique sequences using a nearest-neighbor algorithm that merged closely related sequences. CDR3 sequences were aligned to IMGT reference sequences to assign V, D and J gene segments. For a sequence to be retained, at least a six-nucleotide match to both a V gene segment and a J gene segment was required. A rearrangement was called productive if the CDR3 had no stop codons and remained in frame with V and J, and every other rearrangement was called non-productive. Following IMGT convention, CDR3 was defined as the stretch from the second conserved V-encoded cysteine up to the conserved J-encoded phenylalanine. In an earlier analysis of roughly 610 of the donors, sequences lacking an unambiguous match to a single V gene segment were excluded. An earlier analysis of about 590 of the donors classified V segments as functional when productive rearrangements were above 56.7% and as segregating when the standard deviation between donors was above 5%. To diagnose cytomegalovirus status from the catalog of TCR beta chain sequences, a statistical classification framework was built. In a later analysis, TCR nucleotide sequences were compared against IMGT/GENE-DB human TR gene sequences so that V and J genes could be assigned. In a later analysis, CDR3 sequences and most-parsimonious VDJ recombination scenarios were assigned using the TCRdist pipeline. In a later analysis, each TCR beta chain was defined by its CDR3 amino acid sequence together with its V-gene family, and reads without a unique V-gene family were excluded. As a way to deal with suspected cross-contamination and a sequencing artifact, a later analysis dropped 592 nucleotide sequences that were highly shared and had low generation probability. In a later analysis, a clonal expansion index for each public chain was calculated from normalized within-repertoire ranks of inferred template counts. In a later analysis, generation probabilities were computed with a VDJ recombination model fitted to out-of-frame rearrangements, and the resulting probabilities were checked against IGoR. Hypergeometric tests were used in a later analysis to score TCR-TCR, TCR-HLA and TCR-CMV co-occurrence, with a repertoire-size bias correction applied to the TCR pairs. False discovery rates were estimated in a later analysis by permuting HLA or CMV assignments 20 times. A later analysis grouped co-occurring TCRs with DBSCAN, adding TCRdist sequence similarity when clustering within HLA-allele-positive subsets. Co-occurrence clustering excluded repertoires with fewer than 30,000 or more than 120,000 public chains, plus five with anomalous nucleotide sharing. TCRdb limited this immuneACCESS table to in-frame rearrangements with V and J called. A share of clones is missing; checked studies link under half to unresolved V genes, and the rest is unexplained. The V and J calls and clone size were taken over from that table, and D and trimming were inferred from the DNA. This sample holds fewer than 200,000 clones; 68% were observed only once. The ten largest clones add up to 1.1% to 1.5% of the sample.

Sequenced sample: PBMCs. The clonotype comes from a man in his fifties or sixties in good health and CMV-seronegative.

The CDR3 has the sequence CASSYGTVSYEQYF. The DNA is as follows: TGTGCCAGCAGCTACGGGACAGTCTCCTACGAGCAGTACTTC. The V and J segments used are TRBV11-2 and TRBJ2-7; 7 bases in the middle match TRBD1. Here V drops 4 bases and J drops 0 bases, and the junction holds 3 bases not matched to any gene. Based on the germline V gene, the CDR1 and CDR2 sequences are SGHAT and FQNNGV. CDR3 length: 14 amino acids, cysteine to phenylalanine. The retained sequence is limited to the CDR3, 42 bases, with the frame set at the first base.